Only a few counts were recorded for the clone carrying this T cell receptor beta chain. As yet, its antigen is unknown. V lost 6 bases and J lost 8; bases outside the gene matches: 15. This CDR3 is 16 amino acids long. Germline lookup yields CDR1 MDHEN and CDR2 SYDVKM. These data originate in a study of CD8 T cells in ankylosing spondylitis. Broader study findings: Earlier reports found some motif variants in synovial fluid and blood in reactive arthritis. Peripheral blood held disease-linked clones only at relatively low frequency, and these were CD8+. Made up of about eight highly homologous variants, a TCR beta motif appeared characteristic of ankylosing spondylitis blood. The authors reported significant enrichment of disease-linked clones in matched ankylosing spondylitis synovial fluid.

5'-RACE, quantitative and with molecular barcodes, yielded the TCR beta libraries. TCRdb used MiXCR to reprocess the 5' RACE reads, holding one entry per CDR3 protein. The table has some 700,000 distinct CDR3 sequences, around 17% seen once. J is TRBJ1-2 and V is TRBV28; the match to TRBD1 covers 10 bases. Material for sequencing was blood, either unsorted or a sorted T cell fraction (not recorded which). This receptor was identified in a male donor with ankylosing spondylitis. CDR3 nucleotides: TGTGCCAGCAGCCAATTCTACGGGACAGGGGTAGGCGGCTACACCTTC. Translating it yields CASSQFYGTGVGGYTF.